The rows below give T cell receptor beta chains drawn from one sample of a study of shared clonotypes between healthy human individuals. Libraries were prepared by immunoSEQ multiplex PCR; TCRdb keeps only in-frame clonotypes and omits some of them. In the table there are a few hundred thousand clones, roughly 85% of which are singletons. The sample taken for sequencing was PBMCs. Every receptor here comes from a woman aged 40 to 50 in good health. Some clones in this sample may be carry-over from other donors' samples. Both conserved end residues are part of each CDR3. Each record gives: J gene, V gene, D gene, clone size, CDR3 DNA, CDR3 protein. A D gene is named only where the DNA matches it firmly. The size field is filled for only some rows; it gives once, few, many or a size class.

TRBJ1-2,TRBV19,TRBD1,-,TGTGCCAGTAGTACGACAGGGCTGAATGGCTACACCTTC,CASSTTGLNGYTF
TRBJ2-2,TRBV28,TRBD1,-,TGTGCCAGCAGGCCTCCTTCAGGGGGCACCGGGGAGCTGTTTTTT,CASRPPSGGTGELFF
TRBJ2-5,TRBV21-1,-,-,TGTGCCAGCAGGAACCACCGGGACAGGGTGAGGGAGCAGTACTTC,CASRNHRDRVREQYF
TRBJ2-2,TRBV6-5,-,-,TGTGCCAGCAGTTACGCGCCGGGGAACACCGGGGAGCTGTTTTTT,CASSYAPGNTGELFF
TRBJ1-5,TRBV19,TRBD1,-,TGTGCCAGTAGTAGTACCGGGACAGGGTATAGCAATCAGCCCCAGCATTTT,CASSSTGTGYSNQPQHF
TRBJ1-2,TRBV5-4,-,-,TGTGCCAGCAGCTTGGAGGAAACAGGGAACTATGGCTACACCTTC,CASSLEETGNYGYTF
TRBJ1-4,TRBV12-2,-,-,TGTGCAAGTCGCTGGGACAGGAATGCAACTAATGAAAAACTGTTTTTT,CASRWDRNATNEKLFF
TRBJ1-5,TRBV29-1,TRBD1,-,TGCAGCGCCGCGGGGACAGAGGGCAATCAGCCCCAGCATTTT,CSAAGTEGNQPQHF
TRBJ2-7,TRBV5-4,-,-,TGTGCCAGCAGCTTGCCCAGGGGCCTTTCCTACGAGCAGTACTTC,CASSLPRGLSYEQYF
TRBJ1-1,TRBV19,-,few,TGTGCCAGTAGTTACAGGGATACTGAAGCTTTCTTT,CASSYRDTEAFF
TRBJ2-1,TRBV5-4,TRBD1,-,TGTGCCAGCAGCTTCCCCAGGACAGGGGGCTACAATGAGCAGTTCTTC,CASSFPRTGGYNEQFF
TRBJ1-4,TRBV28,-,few,TGTGCCAGCAGTTTATATGGTGAAAAACTGTTTTTT,CASSLYGEKLFF
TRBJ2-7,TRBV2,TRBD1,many,TGTGCCAGCAGGGGAGACAGGGACGAGCAGTACTTC,CASRGDRDEQYF
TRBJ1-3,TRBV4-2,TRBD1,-,TGTGCCAGCAGCCAAGGCCGGGACAGCGGAAACACCATATATTTT,CASSQGRDSGNTIYF
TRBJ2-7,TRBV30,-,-,TGTGCCTGGAGTGTACGAGAGTACGAGCAGTACTTC,CAWSVREYEQYF
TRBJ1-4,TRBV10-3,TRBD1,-,TGTGCCATCAGTGAAACAGGGGCCACTAATGAAAAACTGTTTTTT,CAISETGATNEKLFF
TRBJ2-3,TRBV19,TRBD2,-,TGTGCCAGTAGTAGCGGGAGGCTCACAGATACGCAGTATTTT,CASSSGRLTDTQYF
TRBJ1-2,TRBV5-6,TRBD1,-,TGTGCCAGCAGCGTGACAGGGGGCTATGGCTACACCTTC,CASSVTGGYGYTF
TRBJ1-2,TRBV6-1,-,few,TGTGCCAGCAGTTGGGAGAGAGGAATCTATGGCTACACCTTC,CASSWERGIYGYTF
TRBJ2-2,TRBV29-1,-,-,TGCAGCGTTTCTCTCTCCGGGCCCACGAGGACCGGGGAGCTGTTTTTT,CSVSLSGPTRTGELFF
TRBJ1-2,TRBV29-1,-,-,TGCAGCGTCTCAAGGGGCAGGGACTATGGCTACACCTTC,CSVSRGRDYGYTF
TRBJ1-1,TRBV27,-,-,TGTGCCAGCAGTTTGGAGAGGTCGAACACTGAAGCTTTCTTT,CASSLERSNTEAFF
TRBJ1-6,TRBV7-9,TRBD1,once,TGTGCCAGCAGGCCGGGGACAGGGACAGAAAATAATTCACCCCTCCACTTT,CASRPGTGTENNSPLHF
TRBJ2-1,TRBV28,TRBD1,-,TGTGCCAGCAGGGGGAGACAGGGGGTAATGTTCTTC,CASRGRQGVMFF
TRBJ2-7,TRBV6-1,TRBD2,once,TGTGCCAGCAGTGAAGCCCCCCGGCTAGCGGGCTACGAGCAGTACTTC,CASSEAPRLAGYEQYF
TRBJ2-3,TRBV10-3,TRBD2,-,TGTGCCATCTCGGAAGCGGGAGGCACAGATACGCAGTATTTT,CAISEAGGTDTQYF
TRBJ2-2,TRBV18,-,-,TGTGCCAGCTCACCACTTGCGACAGAGAACACCGGGGAGCTGTTTTTT,CASSPLATENTGELFF
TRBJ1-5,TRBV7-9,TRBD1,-,TGTGCCAGCAGCTTAGGGCAGGGGGCCGGCAATCAGCCCCAGCATTTT,CASSLGQGAGNQPQHF